This T cell receptor (beta chain) appears in the sequencing data of a study of blood T cells in healthy people across ages. The overall study: When template switching was applied, about one barcoded beta molecule was captured per two T cells. Study observations and caveats: Long-lived and aged donors differed, with more naive CD4+ cells and higher diversity in the long-lived. As age increased, TCR beta diversity per million T cells fell in a roughly linear fashion.

As for this clonotype: Its antigen is still unknown.

Using a J-beta primer mix together with a sample-barcoded 5' primer, a second PCR was run for roughly 6 to 11 cycles. Each cDNA molecule carried a tag from a template-switch adaptor that contained 12 random nucleotides. MiXCR was run by TCRdb on the 5' RACE reads, yielding one entry per CDR3 protein. The sample carries some 640,000 distinct CDR3 sequences, around 49% recorded once. CDR3 size: 14 residues. Trimming pared 4 bases from V and 5 bases from J, leaving 16 bases between. From germline, CDR1 is SGHRS and CDR2 YFSETQ. This receptor was identified in a woman in her fifties or sixties in good health. This chain uses TRBV5-1 with TRBJ2-7, with a possible D match to TRBD1 (7 bases). The sample consisted of blood. The CDR3 DNA is TGCGCCAGCAGCCAACAGGGGACTTGGGACGAGCAGTACTTC. The encoded protein is CASSQQGTWDEQYF.